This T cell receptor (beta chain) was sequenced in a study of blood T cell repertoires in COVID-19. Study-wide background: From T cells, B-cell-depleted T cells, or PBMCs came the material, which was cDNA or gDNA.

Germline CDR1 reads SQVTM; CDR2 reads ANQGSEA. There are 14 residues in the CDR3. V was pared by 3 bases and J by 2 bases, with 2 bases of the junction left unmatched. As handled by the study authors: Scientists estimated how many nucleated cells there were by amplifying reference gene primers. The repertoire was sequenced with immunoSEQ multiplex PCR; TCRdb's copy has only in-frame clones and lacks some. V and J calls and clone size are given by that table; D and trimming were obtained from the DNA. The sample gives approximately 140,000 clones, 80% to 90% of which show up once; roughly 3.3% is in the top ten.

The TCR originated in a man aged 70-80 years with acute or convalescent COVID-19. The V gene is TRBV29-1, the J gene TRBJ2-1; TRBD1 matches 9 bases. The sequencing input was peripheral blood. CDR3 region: CSVDRQGAYNEQFF. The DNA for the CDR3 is TGCAGCGTTGATCGACAGGGGGCCTACAATGAGCAGTTCTTC.